This T cell receptor (beta chain) originates from a study of blood T cell repertoires in COVID-19. Study-wide background: Samples came from the United States, Italy and Spain, spanning acute and convalescent COVID-19. The cDNA or gDNA used as material had been derived from T cells, B-cell-depleted T cells, or PBMCs.

Source study methods: For nucleated cells, counts were estimated from reference gene primer amplification. Sequencing used immunoSEQ multiplex PCR; TCRdb keeps in-frame clones, though not all of them. V, J and clone size were drawn from that table, and D and trimming were deduced from the DNA. Altogether tens of thousands of clones are present, about 83% being singletons, with the ten largest covering under 55%. CDR3 length: 12 residues. The ends were cut back, 5 bases at V and 8 bases at J, with 12 bases in the middle. CDR1 and CDR2 (germline): LGHNA, YSLEER. Sequenced sample: peripheral blood. The sequence came from a human donor in a cohort sampled during active COVID-19. V usage is TRBV4-3 and J usage is TRBJ1-1, with D tentatively TRBD1 (5 bases). CDR3 sequence (DNA): TGCGCCAGCAGCGGGGCAGCTAACGAAGCTTTCTTT. This translates into CASSGAANEAFF.